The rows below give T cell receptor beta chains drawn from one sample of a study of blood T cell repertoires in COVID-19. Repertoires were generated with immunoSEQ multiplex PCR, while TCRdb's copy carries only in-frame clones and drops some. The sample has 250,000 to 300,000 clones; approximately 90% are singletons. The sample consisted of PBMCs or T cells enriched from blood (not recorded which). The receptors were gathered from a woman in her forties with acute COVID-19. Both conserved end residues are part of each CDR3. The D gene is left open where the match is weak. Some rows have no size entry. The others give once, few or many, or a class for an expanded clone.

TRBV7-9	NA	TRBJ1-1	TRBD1	CASSLVAGGNTEAFF	TGTGCCAGCAGCTTAGTAGCAGGGGGGAACACTGAAGCTTTCTTT
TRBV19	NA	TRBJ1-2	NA	CASSTQRGYTF	TGTGCCAGTAGTACCCAGAGGGGCTACACCTTC
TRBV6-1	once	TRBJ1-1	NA	CASSEGQRNTEAFF	TGTGCCAGCAGTGAAGGACAGAGGAACACTGAAGCTTTCTTT
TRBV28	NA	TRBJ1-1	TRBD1	CASSVPRGRTEAFF	TGTGCCAGCAGTGTACCCAGGGGGCGCACTGAAGCTTTCTTT
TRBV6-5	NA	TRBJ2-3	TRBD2	CASSYGTSGLNF	TGTGCCAGCAGTTACGGGACTAGCGGCTTAAATTTT
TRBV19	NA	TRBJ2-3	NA	CASSLTRDTQYF	TGTGCCAGTAGTCTCACCAGGGATACGCAGTATTTT
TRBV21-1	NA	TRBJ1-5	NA	CASSTQKDRVVNQPQHF	TGTGCCAGCAGCACCCAAAAAGACAGGGTGGTAAATCAGCCCCAGCATTTT
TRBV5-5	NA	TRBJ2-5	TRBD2	CASSERLAGEGETQYF	TGTGCCAGCAGCGAACGGCTAGCGGGAGAGGGGGAGACCCAGTACTTC
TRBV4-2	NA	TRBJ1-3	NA	CASSQPTGLSGNTIYF	TGTGCCAGCAGCCAACCCACAGGGCTCTCTGGAAACACCATATATTTT
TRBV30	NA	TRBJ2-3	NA	CAWSAGGASDTQYF	TGTGCCTGGAGTGCGGGCGGGGCATCAGATACGCAGTATTTT
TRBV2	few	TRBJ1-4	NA	CASSPQGRGEKLFF	TGTGCCAGCAGCCCGCAGGGGAGGGGTGAAAAACTGTTTTTT
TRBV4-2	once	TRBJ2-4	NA	CASSQGGDIQYF	TGTGCCAGCAGCCAAGGGGGGGACATTCAGTACTTC
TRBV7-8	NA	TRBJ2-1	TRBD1	CASSLVVGQGVINEQFF	TGTGCCAGCAGCTTAGTGGTAGGACAGGGGGTGATCAATGAGCAGTTCTTC
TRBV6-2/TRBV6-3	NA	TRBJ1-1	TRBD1	CASSQGGTEAFF	TGTGCCAGCAGTCAGGGGGGCACTGAAGCTTTCTTT
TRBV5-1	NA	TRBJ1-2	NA	CASSSQTGYLSYGYTF	TGCGCCAGCAGCTCCCAGACAGGCTATCTCAGCTATGGCTACACCTTC
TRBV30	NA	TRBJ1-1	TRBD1	CAWRPGTGDTEAFF	TGTGCCTGGAGACCGGGGACAGGGGACACTGAAGCTTTCTTT
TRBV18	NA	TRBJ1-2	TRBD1	CASSPGQGKNTF	TGTGCCAGCTCACCCGGACAGGGAAAAAACACCTTC
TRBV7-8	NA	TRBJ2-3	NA	CASSSLRASPEGTDTQYF	TGTGCCAGCAGCTCCCTCCGCGCTAGCCCAGAAGGCACAGATACGCAGTATTTT
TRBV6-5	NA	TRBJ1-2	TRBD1	CASSLTGGGGYTF	TGTGCCAGCAGCCTGACAGGGGGCGGGGGCTACACCTTC
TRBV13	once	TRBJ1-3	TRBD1	CASSLVRGQGLGNTIYF	TGTGCCAGCAGCTTAGTTCGGGGACAGGGGCTCGGAAACACCATATATTTT
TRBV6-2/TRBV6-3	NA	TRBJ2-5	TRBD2	CASSQAGGTTYPIETQYF	TGTGCCAGCAGTCAAGCGGGAGGCACAACATATCCAATAGAGACCCAGTACTTC
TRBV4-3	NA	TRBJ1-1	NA	CASSQARGLVNTEAFF	TGCGCCAGCAGCCAAGCCAGGGGCTTAGTGAACACTGAAGCTTTCTTT
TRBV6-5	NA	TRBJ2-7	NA	CASSPGQSYEQYF	TGTGCCAGCAGTCCTGGACAGTCCTACGAGCAGTACTTC
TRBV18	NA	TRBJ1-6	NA	CASSGATDSPLHF	TGTGCCAGCTCAGGGGCCACTGATTCACCCCTCCACTTT
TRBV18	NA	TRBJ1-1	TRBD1	CASSSTGTTEAFF	TGTGCCAGCTCATCGACAGGGACGACTGAAGCTTTCTTT
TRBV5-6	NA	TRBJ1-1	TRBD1	CASSARTGGSRGTEAFF	TGTGCCAGCAGCGCCAGGACAGGGGGCTCCCGAGGCACTGAAGCTTTCTTT
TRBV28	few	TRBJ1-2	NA	CASKTQGIHYGYTF	TGTGCCAGCAAAACTCAGGGTATACACTATGGCTACACCTTC
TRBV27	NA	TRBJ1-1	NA	CASRPMGGRWTEAFF	TGTGCCAGCAGACCGATGGGGGGTAGGTGGACTGAAGCTTTCTTT
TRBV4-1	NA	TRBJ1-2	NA	CASSPLVGAGYGYTF	TGCGCCAGCAGCCCCCTCGTGGGGGCTGGCTATGGCTACACCTTC
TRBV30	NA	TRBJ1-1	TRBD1	CAWSPTTGKNTEAFF	TGTGCCTGGAGTCCTACGACAGGGAAGAACACTGAAGCTTTCTTT
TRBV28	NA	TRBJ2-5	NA	CASSIGPARETQYF	TGTGCCAGCAGTATTGGGCCGGCCCGAGAGACCCAGTACTTC
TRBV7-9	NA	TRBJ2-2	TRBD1	CASSLIRQGVGGELFF	TGTGCCAGCAGCTTAATCCGACAGGGTGTCGGCGGGGAGCTGTTTTTT
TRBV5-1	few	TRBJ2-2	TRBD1	CASSFRDRGTGELFF	TGCGCCAGCAGCTTCCGGGACAGGGGGACCGGGGAGCTGTTTTTT
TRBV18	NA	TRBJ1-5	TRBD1	CASSSTGDGSNQPQHF	TGTGCCAGCTCATCGACAGGGGATGGAAGCAATCAGCCCCAGCATTTT
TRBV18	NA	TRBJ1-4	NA	CASSSSLNEKLFF	TGTGCCAGCTCATCTTCCCTTAATGAAAAACTGTTTTTT
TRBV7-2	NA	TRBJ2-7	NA	CASSRQPGTRYEQYF	TGTGCCAGCAGCCGCCAACCCGGTACTCGGTACGAGCAGTACTTC
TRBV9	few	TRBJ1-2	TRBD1	CASSAGGGYGYTF	TGTGCCAGCAGCGCAGGGGGCGGCTATGGCTACACCTTC
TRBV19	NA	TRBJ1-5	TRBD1	CATTTGGQPQHF	TGTGCCACTACGACAGGGGGACAGCCCCAGCATTTT
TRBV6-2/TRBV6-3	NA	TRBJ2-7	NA	CASSYRGDTYEQYF	TGTGCCAGCAGTTACAGAGGGGACACCTACGAGCAGTACTTC
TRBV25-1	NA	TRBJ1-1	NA	CASSEYPVTEAFF	TGTGCCAGCAGTGAATATCCAGTCACTGAAGCTTTCTTT
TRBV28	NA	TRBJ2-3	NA	CASSLMSSTGSSDTQYF	TGTGCCAGCAGTTTGATGAGCTCCACGGGGTCTTCGGATACGCAGTATTTT
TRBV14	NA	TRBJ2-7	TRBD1	CASSQFVSYRGYEQYF	TGTGCCAGCAGCCAATTCGTGTCCTACAGGGGGTACGAGCAGTACTTC
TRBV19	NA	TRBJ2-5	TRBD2	CASSIRLAGRQETQYF	TGTGCCAGTAGTATAAGACTAGCGGGGAGACAAGAGACCCAGTACTTC
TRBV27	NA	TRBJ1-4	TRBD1	CATKTGNHEKLFF	TGTGCCACCAAGACAGGGAATCATGAAAAACTGTTTTTT
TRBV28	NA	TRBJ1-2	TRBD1	CASRMNRGQNYGYTF	TGTGCCAGCAGAATGAACAGGGGGCAGAACTATGGCTACACCTTC
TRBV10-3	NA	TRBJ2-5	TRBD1	CAISNPGTGIETQYF	TGTGCCATCAGTAACCCCGGGACAGGGATTGAGACCCAGTACTTC
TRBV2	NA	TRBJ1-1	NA	CASSEAGNREGAFF	TGTGCCAGCAGTGAAGCGGGGAACAGGGAGGGGGCTTTCTTT
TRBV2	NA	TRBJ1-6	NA	CASSDGQQNNSPLHF	TGTGCCAGCAGTGATGGGCAGCAGAATAATTCACCCCTCCACTTT
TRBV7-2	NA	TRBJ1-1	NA	CASSLVGGRKNTEAFF	TGTGCCAGCAGCTTAGTAGGCGGGAGGAAGAACACTGAAGCTTTCTTT
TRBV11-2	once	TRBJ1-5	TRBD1	CASSLSSGGYGNQPQHF	TGTGCCAGCAGCTTGTCGTCAGGGGGCTATGGCAATCAGCCCCAGCATTTT
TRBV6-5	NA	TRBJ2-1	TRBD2	CASSSSLRRGNEQFF	TGTGCCAGCAGTTCCAGCTTAAGGCGGGGGAATGAGCAGTTCTTC